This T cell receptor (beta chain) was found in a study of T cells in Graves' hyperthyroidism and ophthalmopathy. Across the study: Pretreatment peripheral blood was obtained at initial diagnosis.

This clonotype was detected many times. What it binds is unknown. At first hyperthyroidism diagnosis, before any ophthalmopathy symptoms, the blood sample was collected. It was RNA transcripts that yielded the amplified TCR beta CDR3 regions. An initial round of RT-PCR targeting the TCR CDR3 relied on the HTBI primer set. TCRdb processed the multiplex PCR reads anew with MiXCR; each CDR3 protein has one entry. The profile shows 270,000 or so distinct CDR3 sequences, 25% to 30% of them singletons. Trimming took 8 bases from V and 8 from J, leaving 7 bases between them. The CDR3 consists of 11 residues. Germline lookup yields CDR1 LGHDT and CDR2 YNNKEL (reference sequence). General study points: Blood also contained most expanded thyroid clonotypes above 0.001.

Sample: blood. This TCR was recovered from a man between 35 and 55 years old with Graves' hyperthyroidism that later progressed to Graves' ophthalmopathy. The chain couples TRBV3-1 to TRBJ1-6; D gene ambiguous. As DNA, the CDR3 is TGTGCCAGCGGTAGAGATTCACCCCTCCACTTT. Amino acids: CASGRDSPLHF.